The 25 T cell receptor beta chains listed next were all sequenced from one sample in a study of T cell responses to AZD1222 COVID-19 vaccine. Sequencing was performed with immunoSEQ multiplex PCR; in TCRdb, only in-frame clones are kept and a portion is missing. The table has about 110,000 clones, 87% seen once; the top ten hold roughly 3.2%. The specimen was peripheral blood, collected on day 0 of AZD1222 vaccination. The receptors shown here come from an adult in good health.

This rearrangement joins TRBV29-1 to TRBJ1-2; TRBD1 matches 8 bases. The trim removed 6 bases at V and 4 bases at J, leaving 13 bases unmatched. Germline V lookup: CDR1 SQVTM, CDR2 ANQGSEA. The CDR3 is made up of 15 amino acids. The CDR3 DNA is TGCAGCGTCTACGGGACAGGCACGAGTAGCTATGGCTACACCTTC. Translating it yields CSVYGTGTSSYGYTF. The full variable domain, with the rest looked up from reference TRBV29-1 and TRBJ1-2, is SAVISQKPSRDICQRGTSLTIQCQVDSQVTMMFWYRQQPGQSLTLIATANQGSEATYESGFVIDKFPISRPNLTFSTLTVSNMSPEDSSIYLCSVYGTGTSSYGYTFGSGTRLTVV.

J is TRBJ2-1 and V is TRBV28; 12 bases line up with TRBD2. The V and J ends lost 4 bases and 9 bases, in that order; junction bases with no gene match: 7. The V gene's germline CDR1 is MDHEN and CDR2 SYDVKM. CDR3 size: 15 residues. The chain's CDR3 is CASSSPTSGRGEQFF. The CDR3 DNA follows: TGTGCCAGCAGTTCCCCGACTAGCGGGAGAGGTGAGCAGTTCTTC.

The rearrangement joins TRBV5-4 to TRBJ1-3; D remains ambiguous. This CDR3 has 15 residues. Germline V gene lookup returns CDR1 SGHNT and CDR2 YYREEE (reference sequence). V lost 2 bases, J lost 1 base, and 10 bases lay in between. The CDR3 is CASSFRGRSGNTIYF. The CDR3 DNA reads TGTGCCAGCAGCTTTCGTGGAAGGTCTGGAAACACCATATATTTT.

The chain links TRBV3-1 (or the pseudogene TRBV3-2) to TRBJ1-4; 8 bases align to TRBD1. Trimming cost V 3 bases and J 5 bases; bases outside gene matches: 5. Germline loops: CDR1 LGHDT, CDR2 YNNKEL (reference sequence). CDR3 length: 15 residues. The CDR3 sequence is CASSQQGAGNEKLFF. CDR3 bases: TGTGCCAGCAGCCAGCAGGGGGCGGGGAATGAAAAACTGTTTTTT.

The chain is built from TRBV11-3 and TRBJ2-3, with 7 bases lining up with TRBD1. From germline, CDR1 is SGHNT and CDR2 YENEEA. V trimming: 3 bases; J trimming: 2 bases; junction bases outside the gene matches: 2. There are 14 residues in the CDR3. CDR3 region: CASSLGQYTDTQYF. The CDR3 bases are TGTGCCAGCAGCTTGGGACAGTACACAGATACGCAGTATTTT.

The chain carries TRBV24-1 and TRBJ2-7; D is unclear. Trimming removed 4 bases from V and 2 bases from J, with 11 bases in between. Germline CDR1 is KGHDR and CDR2 is SFDVKD. The CDR3 has 14 residues. Here the CDR3 DNA reads TGTGCCACCAGTGACCCGGTTCCTCCCTACGAGCAGTACTTC. Translation gives CATSDPVPPYEQYF.

This chain links TRBV10-2 with TRBJ2-7; no definite D call. The germline V gene encodes CDR1 WSHSY and CDR2 SAAADI. The CDR3 has 15 residues. V was cut by 3 bases and J by 2 bases, with 14 bases left in between. The CDR3 protein is CASSDLGRAAYEQYF. In DNA form, the CDR3 reads TGCGCCAGCAGTGACCTCGGACGCGCGGCCTACGAGCAGTACTTC.

The chain links TRBV11-2 to TRBJ2-1; TRBD2 matches at 10 bases. The CDR3 extends over 15 amino acids. The V and J ends lost 5 bases and 2 bases, in that order; junction bases with no gene match: 3. CDR1 SGHAT and CDR2 FQNNGV come from the germline V gene. The DNA for the CDR3 is TGTGCCAGCAGCGTGACTAGCGGGCCCTACAATGAGCAGTTCTTC. Translation gives CASSVTSGPYNEQFF.

This chain connects TRBV9 to TRBJ1-4; the D is unclear. The CDR3 runs 15 residues. V was pared by 0 bases and J by 4 bases, with 10 bases between. The germline V gene has CDR1 SGDLS and CDR2 YYNGEE. The DNA for the CDR3 is TGTGCCAGCAGCGTAGGAGGGCAGAATAATGAAAAACTGTTTTTT. Its protein is CASSVGGQNNEKLFF.

The chain is built from TRBV7-8 and TRBJ2-7, with 7 nucleotides matching TRBD2. This CDR3 is 12 amino acids long. The germline V gene has CDR1 SGHVS and CDR2 FQNEAQ. V shed 5 bases, J shed 4 bases, and the junction held 2 bases outside the gene matches. CDR3 nucleotides: TGTGCCAGCAGCCCGGGGGGATACGAGCAGTACTTC. It is translated as CASSPGGYEQYF.

This clone was seen a single time. This chain uses TRBV6-5 with TRBJ1-2, with D maybe TRBD1 (5 bases). Trimming removed 6 bases at V and 8 bases at J, with 16 bases between. CDR3 length: 13 amino acids. From germline, CDR1 is MNHEY and CDR2 SVGAGI. The CDR3 coding sequence is TGTGCCAGCAGAAACCCAGGGAGCCGCGGCTACACCTTC. Protein: CASRNPGSRGYTF.

Only one count was recorded for this clone. This rearrangement joins TRBV27 to TRBJ1-6; unclear D gene. CDR3 size: 15 residues. Germline lookup yields CDR1 MNHEY and CDR2 SMNVEV (reference sequence). V was shortened by 2 bases and J by 3 bases, with 8 bases between the two germline ends. The CDR3 loop reads CASSLRARYNSPLHF. The CDR3 DNA is TGTGCCAGCAGTTTAAGGGCTCGCTATAATTCACCCCTCCACTTT.

The chain is built from TRBV4-1 and TRBJ1-1; D not resolved. Germline V lookup: CDR1 MGHRA, CDR2 YSYEKL. The CDR3 contains 14 residues. V shed 1 base and J shed 0 bases, with 6 bases lying between them. CDR3 DNA sequence: TGCGCCAGCAGCCAAGTCGTTATGAACACTGAAGCTTTCTTT. It yields the protein CASSQVVMNTEAFF.

V usage is TRBV7-2 and J usage is TRBJ2-1; 7 bases map to TRBD2. Germline CDR1 SGHTA, CDR2 FQGNSA. The CDR3 has 15 amino acids. The J segment lost 4 bases and the V segment lost 3 bases, leaving 6 bases of the junction unmatched. The CDR3 here is CASSFQVGGYNEQFF. DNA for the CDR3: TGTGCCAGCAGCTTCCAAGTGGGGGGGTACAATGAGCAGTTCTTC.

The CDR3 here is CATSGTGTYEQYF. In DNA form, the CDR3 reads TGTGCCACCTCCGGGACAGGGACCTACGAGCAGTACTTC. The chain recombines TRBV24-1 with TRBJ2-7, with 9 nucleotides matching TRBD1. The CDR3 sequence is 13 residues long. Germline assignment: CDR1 KGHDR and CDR2 SFDVKD. V was clipped by 9 bases and J by 2 bases; unmatched bases: 4.

This sequence joins TRBV6-6 and TRBJ2-5, with D possibly TRBD1 on 7 matching bases. V lost 6 bases and J lost 2, with 16 bases in between. The germline gives CDR1 MNHNY, CDR2 SVGAGI (reference sequence). This CDR3 region has 15 residues. DNA for the CDR3: TGTGCCAGCAGCCTTCAGGGGGGTGGGCAAGAGACCCAGTACTTC. Amino acids: CASSLQGGGQETQYF.

CDR3 sequence: CASSSLGPAYEQYF. CDR3 DNA sequence: TGCGCCAGCAGCTCCCTAGGGCCCGCCTACGAGCAGTACTTC. The J gene is TRBJ2-7, the V gene TRBV5-1, with D hard to call. Looked up from germline, CDR1 is SGHRS and CDR2 is YFSETQ. This CDR3 contains 14 residues. V was cut by 3 bases and J by 2 bases, with 12 bases left in between.

This chain links TRBV30 with TRBJ1-5; D remains ambiguous. The CDR3 is 13 amino acids. The V gene's germline CDR1 is GTSNPN and CDR2 SVGIG (reference sequence). V was cut by 2 bases and J by 6 bases, with 11 bases left in between. This CDR3 reads CAWSRTSGQPQHF. The DNA of the CDR3 is TGTGCCTGGAGTCGCACCTCTGGTCAGCCCCAGCATTTT.

As DNA, the CDR3 is TGTGCCAGCAGCGCGGCAGGGGGAGTGACTGGAAACACCATATATTTT. Amino acid sequence: CASSAAGGVTGNTIYF. The V gene is TRBV7-6, the J gene TRBJ1-3, with 7 bases fitting TRBD1. Unmatched junction bases numbered 9, after V lost 5 bases and J lost 2 bases. Germline V CDR1 and CDR2: SGHVS, FNYEAQ. CDR3 length: 16 residues.

Here the CDR3 DNA reads TGTGCCAGCAGCGCGCGAGGGGCTGAGACCCAGTACTTC. This encodes CASSARGAETQYF. The V gene is TRBV13, the J gene TRBJ2-5; D is tentatively TRBD1 or TRBD2 (5 bases each). V was clipped by 5 bases and J by 5 bases, with 12 bases between them. Germline-derived CDR1 and CDR2 are PRHDT and FYEKMQ (reference sequence). The CDR3 consists of 13 residues.

This clone was picked up one time. The V gene is TRBV5-5, the J gene TRBJ2-7, with D possibly being TRBD1 (5 bases). The CDR3 consists of 13 residues. Germline CDR1 reads SGHKS; CDR2 reads YYEKEE (reference sequence). V shed 2 bases and J shed 1 base, with 7 bases lying between them. Here the CDR3 DNA reads TGTGCCAGCAGCTTCCGACAGTCCTACGAGCAGTACTTC. Translating it yields CASSFRQSYEQYF. Full variable domain (rest looked up from reference TRBV5-5 and TRBJ2-7): DAGVTQSPTHLIKTRGQQVTLRCSPISGHKSVSWYQQVLGQGPQFIFQYYEKEERGRGNFPDRFSARQFPNYSSELNVNALLLGDSALYLCASSFRQSYEQYFGPGTRLTVT.

This rearrangement joins TRBV10-3 to TRBJ1-2; D gene unclear. The germline V and J ends were trimmed by 6 bases and 1 base, with 12 bases remaining between them. The CDR3 runs to 14 residues. From germline, CDR1 is ENHRY and CDR2 SYGVKD. Written as DNA, the CDR3 is TGTGCCATCAGCACGGACGGGAATAACTATGGCTACACCTTC. This gives the protein CAISTDGNNYGYTF.

The chain carries TRBV28 and TRBJ2-4; D assignment may be TRBD1 or TRBD2 (6 bases each). This CDR3 spans 14 amino acids. CDR1 MDHEN and CDR2 SYDVKM come from the germline V gene. V lost 5 bases to trimming and J lost 6 bases, with 14 bases between them. The CDR3 bases are TGTGCCAGCAGTCTGAACGGGGGCATAAACATTCAGTACTTC. Protein sequence: CASSLNGGINIQYF.

This clone was counted a few times. The rearrangement links TRBV6-4 to TRBJ1-1; 7 nucleotides agree with TRBD1. Germline V gene data show CDR1 as MRHNA and CDR2 as SNTAGT. The CDR3 runs 17 residues. J lost 0 bases, V lost 6 bases, and 13 bases had no gene match. CDR3 in DNA: TGTGCCAGCAGAGATACGGACAGGTTCGGCCTGAACACTGAAGCTTTCTTT. Protein product: CASRDTDRFGLNTEAFF.

This clone has just one count. This sequence joins TRBV19 and TRBJ1-1, with 8 bases lining up with TRBD1. CDR3 length: 13 residues. Germline trimming cut 5 bases from V and 4 bases from J; bases unmatched to any gene: 3. Germline V gene lookup returns CDR1 LNHDA and CDR2 SQIVND (reference sequence). The CDR3 bases are TGTGCCAGTAGTGGACAGGGCGTCACTGAAGCTTTCTTT. It is translated as CASSGQGVTEAFF.